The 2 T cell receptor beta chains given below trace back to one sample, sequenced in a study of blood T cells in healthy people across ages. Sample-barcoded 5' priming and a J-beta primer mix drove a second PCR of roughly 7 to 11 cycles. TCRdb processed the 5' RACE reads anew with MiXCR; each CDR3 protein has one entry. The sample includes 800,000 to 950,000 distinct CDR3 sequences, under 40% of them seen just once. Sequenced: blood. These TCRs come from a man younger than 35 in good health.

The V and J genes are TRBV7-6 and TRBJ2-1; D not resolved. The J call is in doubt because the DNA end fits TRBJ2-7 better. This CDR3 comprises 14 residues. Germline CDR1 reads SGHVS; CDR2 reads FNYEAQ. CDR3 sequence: CASSQRPNYNEQYF. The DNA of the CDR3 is TGTGCCAGCAGCCAACGGCCTAACTACAATGAGCAGTACTTC.

The CDR3 spells CASSSDKTSGSQETQYF. For the CDR3, the DNA is TGTGCCAGCAGCTCCGATAAGACTAGCGGGAGCCAAGAGACCCAGTACTTC. This chain connects TRBV7-7 to TRBJ2-5; 12 nucleotides match TRBD2. The germline CDR1 and CDR2 sequences are SSHAT and FNYEAQ (reference sequence). V shed 4 bases and J 1 base; nucleotides not matched to a gene: 7. The CDR3 runs 17 residues.